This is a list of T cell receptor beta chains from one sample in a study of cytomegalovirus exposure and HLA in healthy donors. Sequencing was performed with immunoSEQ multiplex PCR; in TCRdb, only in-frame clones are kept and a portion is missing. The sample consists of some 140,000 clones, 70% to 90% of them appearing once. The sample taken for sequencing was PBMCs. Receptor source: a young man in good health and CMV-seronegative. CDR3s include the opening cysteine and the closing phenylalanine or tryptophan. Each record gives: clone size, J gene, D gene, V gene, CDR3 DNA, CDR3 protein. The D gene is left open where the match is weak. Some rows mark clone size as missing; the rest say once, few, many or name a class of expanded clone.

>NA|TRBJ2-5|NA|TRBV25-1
TGTGCCAGCAGTTCAGGCGGGCGTCCGGGTGAGACCCAGTACTTC
CASSSGGRPGETQYF
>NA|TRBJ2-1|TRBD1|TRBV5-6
TGTGCCAGCAGCTACGGACAGGGAGCCCGGGATGAGCAGTTCTTC
CASSYGQGARDEQFF
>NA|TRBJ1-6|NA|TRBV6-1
TGTGCCAGCAGTCAAGACTACTCTAATTCACCCCTCCACTTT
CASSQDYSNSPLHF
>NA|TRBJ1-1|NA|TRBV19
TGTGCCAGTATCCCAGAAATGAACACTGAAGCTTTCTTT
CASIPEMNTEAFF
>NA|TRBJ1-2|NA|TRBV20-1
TGCAGTGCTAGCGACTATGGCTACACCTTC
CSASDYGYTF
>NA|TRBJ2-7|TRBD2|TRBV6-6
TGTGCCAGCACTCGACTAGCGCTGGGGGAGCAGTACTTC
CASTRLALGEQYF
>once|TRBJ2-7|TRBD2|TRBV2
TGTGCCAGCAGTGGGGCGACTAGCGGACCGTTCTACGAGCAGTACTTC
CASSGATSGPFYEQYF
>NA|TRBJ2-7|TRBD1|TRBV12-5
TGTGCTAGTGGCCCGGGACAGGGGGGTTACGAGCAGTACTTC
CASGPGQGGYEQYF
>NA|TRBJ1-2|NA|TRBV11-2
TGTGCCAGCAGCTTAGAGGGGGCCGGCTACACCTTC
CASSLEGAGYTF
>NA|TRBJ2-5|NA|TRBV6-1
TGTGCCAGCAGTGAAGGAGGGTCGTACCAAGAGACCCAGTACTTC
CASSEGGSYQETQYF
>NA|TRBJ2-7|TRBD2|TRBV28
TGTGCCAGCAGTCCACCCGGACTAGTCTACGAGCAGTACTTC
CASSPPGLVYEQYF
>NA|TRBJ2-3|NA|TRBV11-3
TGTGCCAGCAGCTTAGGGACAAGGGCAGATACGCAGTATTTT
CASSLGTRADTQYF
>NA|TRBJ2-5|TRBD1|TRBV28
TGTGCCAGCAGTTCAGGACAGGGCGAGACCCAGTACTTC
CASSSGQGETQYF
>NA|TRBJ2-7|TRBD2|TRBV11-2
TGTGCCAGCAGCAAACTACTAGCGGGAGCATCGGGCGAGCAGTACTTC
CASSKLLAGASGEQYF
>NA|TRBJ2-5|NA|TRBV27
TGTGCCAGCAGTCTATTCCCGGGGGTGGGGGAGACCCAGTACTTC
CASSLFPGVGETQYF
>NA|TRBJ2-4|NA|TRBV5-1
TGCGCCAGCAGCCAAGACAGAAACATTCAGTACTTC
CASSQDRNIQYF
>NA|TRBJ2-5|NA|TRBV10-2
TGCGCCAGCAGTGTCCAGGGGCAAGAGACCCAGTACTTC
CASSVQGQETQYF
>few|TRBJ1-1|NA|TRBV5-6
TGTGCCAGCAGCTTGGCAGGGTACGTAGAAGCTTTCTTT
CASSLAGYVEAFF
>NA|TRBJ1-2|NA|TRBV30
TGTGCCTGGAGTGTAGGAACAGACGGCTACACCTTC
CAWSVGTDGYTF
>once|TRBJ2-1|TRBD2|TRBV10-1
TGCGCCAGCAGTTCTAGCGGGAGCAATGAGCAGTTCTTC
CASSSSGSNEQFF
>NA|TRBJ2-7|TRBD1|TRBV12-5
TGTGCTAGTGCCCAATCACCGGGACAGGGGTTCCACGAGCAGTACTTC
CASAQSPGQGFHEQYF
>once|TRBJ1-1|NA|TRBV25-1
TGTGCCAGCAGTGATATGCCCCATGGCAGTTTTACTGAAGCTTTCTTT
CASSDMPHGSFTEAFF
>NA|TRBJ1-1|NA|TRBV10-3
TGTGCCATCAGTGACCAGATGAACACTGAAGCTTTCTTT
CAISDQMNTEAFF
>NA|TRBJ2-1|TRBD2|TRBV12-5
TGTGCTAGTGGTTTCCCTGGACTAGCCCCCACCAATGAGCAGTTCTTC
CASGFPGLAPTNEQFF
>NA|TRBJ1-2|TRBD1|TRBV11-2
TGTGCCAGCAACGACAGGGGCTATGGCTACACCTTC
CASNDRGYGYTF
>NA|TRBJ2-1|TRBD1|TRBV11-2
TGTGCCAGCAGCCTTGGGACAGGGGGCCCCGGTAGTGAGCAGTTCTTC
CASSLGTGGPGSEQFF
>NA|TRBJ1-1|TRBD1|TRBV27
TGTGCCAGCAGTCCCCCTCCCGACAGGGTGAACACTGAAGCTTTCTTT
CASSPPPDRVNTEAFF
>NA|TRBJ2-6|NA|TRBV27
TGTGCCACGGGGTACGCAGCCGGCTCTGGGGCCAACGTCCTGACTTTC
CATGYAAGSGANVLTF
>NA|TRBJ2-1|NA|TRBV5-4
TGTGCCAGCAGGTATGGACTGCCCTCCTACAATGAGCAGTTCTTC
CASRYGLPSYNEQFF
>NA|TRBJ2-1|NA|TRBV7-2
TGTGCCAGCAGCTTAAGGAGCAGAGGGTCCTACAATGAGCAGTTCTTC
CASSLRSRGSYNEQFF
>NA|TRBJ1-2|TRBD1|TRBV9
TGTGCCAGCAGCGTAACAGGGGGAATCTATGGCTACACCTTC
CASSVTGGIYGYTF
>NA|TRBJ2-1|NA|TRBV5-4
TGTGCCAGCAGCGCGACCGGGACACGGTACTACAATGAGCAGTTCTTC
CASSATGTRYYNEQFF
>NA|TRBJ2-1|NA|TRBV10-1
TGCGCCAGCAGTGAGTCCCGGGACTCCGGGAATGAGCAGTTCTTC
CASSESRDSGNEQFF
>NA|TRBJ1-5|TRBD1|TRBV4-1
TGCGCCAGCAGCCAGAGAGGGGGCGCGGGCAATCAGCCCCAGCATTTT
CASSQRGGAGNQPQHF
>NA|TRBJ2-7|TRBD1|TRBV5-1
TGCGCCAGCAGCTTCGGGACAGGGATGCTCCTAGGCGAGCAGTACTTC
CASSFGTGMLLGEQYF
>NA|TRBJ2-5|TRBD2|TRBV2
TGTGCCAGCAGTGAAGCGGGGGGTTGGGACTACAAAGAGACCCAGTACTTC
CASSEAGGWDYKETQYF
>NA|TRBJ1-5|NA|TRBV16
TGTGCCAGCAGCCAATCACTAGAGGGCGGTCAGCCCCAGCATTTT
CASSQSLEGGQPQHF
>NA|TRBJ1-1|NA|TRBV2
TGTGCCAGCAGGGCGGACATGAACACTGAAGCTTTCTTT
CASRADMNTEAFF
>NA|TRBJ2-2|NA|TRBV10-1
TGCGCCAGCAGTGGGGCCAGGGAGGCCGGGGAGCTGTTTTTT
CASSGAREAGELFF
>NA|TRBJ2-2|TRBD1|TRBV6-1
TGTGCCAGCAGTGGACAGGGGACCGGGGAGCTGTTTTTT
CASSGQGTGELFF
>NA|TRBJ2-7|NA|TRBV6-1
TGTGCCAGCAGTGAAGCGGTTGTTAGGAGGTCTACGCAGCAGTACTTC
CASSEAVVRRSTQQYF
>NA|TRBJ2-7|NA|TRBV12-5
TGTGCTAGTGGTTTGGCCGTTGGGACACCTCCTCGGGAGCAGTACTTC
CASGLAVGTPPREQYF
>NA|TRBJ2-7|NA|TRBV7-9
TGTGCCAGCAGCTTGGACAGCCGCCCCTACGAGCAGTACTTC
CASSLDSRPYEQYF
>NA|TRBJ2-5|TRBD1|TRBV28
TGTGCCAGCAGTTTGGACACCGGGACAGCCTTCCAAGAGACCCAGTACTTC
CASSLDTGTAFQETQYF
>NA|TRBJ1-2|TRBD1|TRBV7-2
TGTGCCAGCATCCCCGAGGGGAGAGGGGGCGCTGGCTACACCTTC
CASIPEGRGGAGYTF
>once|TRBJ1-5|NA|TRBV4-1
TGCGCCAGCAGCCAGGCGGGGGCCCATCAGCCCCAGCATTTT
CASSQAGAHQPQHF
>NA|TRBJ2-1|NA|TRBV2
TGTGCCAGCATCCGGGTCCCCCTAGGCACTTCATCCTACAATGAGCAGTTCTTC
CASIRVPLGTSSYNEQFF
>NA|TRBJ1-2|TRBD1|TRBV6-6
TGTGCCGCCAGGAGACAGGGACTCTACTATGGCTACACCTTC
CAARRQGLYYGYTF
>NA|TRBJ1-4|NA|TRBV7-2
TGTGCCAGCAGCTTAGGGGCAGTGAATGAAAAACTGTTTTTT
CASSLGAVNEKLFF
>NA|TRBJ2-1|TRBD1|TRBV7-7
TGTGCCAGCAGCCCGGGACAGCCTGTCAATGAGCAGTTCTTC
CASSPGQPVNEQFF
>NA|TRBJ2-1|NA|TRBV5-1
TGCGCCAGCAGCCTAGGGCAGGGGAGTAATGAGCAGTTCTTC
CASSLGQGSNEQFF
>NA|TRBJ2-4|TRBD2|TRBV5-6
TGTGCCAGCAGCCCCCAGGGGCGGGAGGACATTCAGTACTTC
CASSPQGREDIQYF
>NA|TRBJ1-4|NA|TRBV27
TGTGCCAGCAGTTTATACGGCGGGGCTAATGAAAAACTGTTTTTT
CASSLYGGANEKLFF